These 27 T cell receptor beta chains came from one sample sequenced in a study of blood T cell repertoires in COVID-19. Sequencing used immunoSEQ multiplex PCR; TCRdb keeps in-frame clones, though not all of them. The table records about 64,000 clones, approximately 90% of them present only once. The sample was peripheral blood. The source is a man aged 45-65 years with active COVID-19.

The chain uses TRBV15 and TRBJ2-2; 7 nucleotides align to TRBD2. Germline assignment: CDR1 LNHNV and CDR2 YYDKDF (reference sequence). The CDR3 totals 15 residues. V trimming: 0 bases; J trimming: 4 bases; junction bases outside the gene matches: 2. The CDR3 bases are TGTGCCACCAGCAGAGATCAGCGGGGCACCGGGGAGCTGTTTTTT. It yields the protein CATSRDQRGTGELFF.

V is TRBV7-2 and J is TRBJ2-1; the match to TRBD1 covers 8 bases. J was trimmed by 9 bases and V by 5 bases; bases with no gene match: 9. Germline CDR1 reads SGHTA; CDR2 reads FQGNSA. This CDR3 is built from 14 residues. The CDR3 DNA reads TGTGCCAGCAGCAGTAGGACAGGGAAAAGTGAGCAGTTCTTC. Translated, it gives CASSSRTGKSEQFF.

The CDR3 nucleotides read TGTGCCAGCAGTGAAAGGCTAGCGGGGGCGCGGGAGACCCAGTACTTC. Translating gives CASSERLAGARETQYF. The chain couples TRBV2 to TRBJ2-5; 10 nucleotides align to TRBD2. The V gene end was trimmed by 2 bases and the J gene end by 5 bases; junction bases not matched to a gene: 8. The CDR3 covers 16 residues. The germline CDR1 and CDR2 sequences are SNHLY and FYNNEI.

The chain is built from TRBV19 and TRBJ2-7; 9 nucleotides line up with TRBD1. The germline gives CDR1 LNHDA, CDR2 SQIVND (reference sequence). With V trimmed by 6 bases and J by 6 bases, 6 bases remained unmatched. There are 13 residues in the CDR3. This CDR3 reads CASRWDRVGEQYF. The CDR3 DNA reads TGTGCCAGTAGATGGGACAGGGTCGGCGAGCAGTACTTC.

This chain joins TRBV28 and TRBJ1-1; D remains ambiguous. CDR1 MDHEN and CDR2 SYDVKM come from the germline V gene. V shed 3 bases and J shed 5 bases, with 13 bases lying between them. CDR3 size: 14 residues. The chain's CDR3 is CASSFWGGRTEAFF. For the CDR3, the DNA is TGTGCCAGCAGTTTTTGGGGAGGGAGGACTGAAGCTTTCTTT.

This clone came up once. The V and J genes are TRBV4-1 and TRBJ1-6; 7 bases are shared with TRBD1. Germline CDR1 MGHRA, CDR2 YSYEKL. Trimming at V came to 1 base and at J to 7 bases, leaving 7 bases not matched to a gene. This CDR3 is 16 amino acids long. CDR3 protein: CASSQVTGTENSPLHF. The CDR3, as DNA: TGCGCCAGCAGCCAAGTAACCGGGACAGAGAATTCACCCCTCCACTTT.

The J gene is TRBJ1-5, the V gene TRBV4-1; D remains ambiguous. Trimming left V 1 base short and J 4 bases short, with 5 bases between. In germline, CDR1 is MGHRA, CDR2 YSYEKL. The CDR3 has 13 residues. This chain's CDR3 is CASSQVGNQPQHF. The CDR3 nucleotides are TGCGCCAGCAGCCAAGTCGGGAATCAGCCCCAGCATTTT.

The chain recombines TRBV7-8 with TRBJ2-7; TRBD1 matches at 7 bases. With 1 base clipped from V and 2 bases from J, the junction kept 8 bases outside the gene matches. The CDR3 sequence is 16 residues long. Germline-derived CDR1 and CDR2 are SGHVS and FQNEAQ. The CDR3 region has the DNA TGTGCCAGCAGCTTAGGGGTGGGACAGCGAGCCTACGAGCAGTACTTC. As protein: CASSLGVGQRAYEQYF.

This clone was counted a single time. The J gene is TRBJ2-5, the V gene TRBV5-1, with TRBD2 as a possible D gene (6 bases). V gave up 4 bases and J gave up 0 bases, with 13 bases separating them. The length of the CDR3 is 15 residues. The germline CDR1 and CDR2 sequences are SGHRS and YFSETQ. DNA of the CDR3: TGCGCCAGCAGCGAAGGACGGGGGTACCAAGAGACCCAGTACTTC. Its protein product is CASSEGRGYQETQYF.

J is TRBJ2-5 and V is TRBV7-9, with TRBD2 identical over 8 bases. Germline V gives CDR1 SEHNR, CDR2 FQNEAQ (reference sequence). The CDR3 spans 15 residues. V shed 7 bases, J shed 1 base, and the junction held 8 bases outside the gene matches. CDR3 in amino acids: CASIRSGSSQETQYF. The CDR3 DNA is TGTGCCAGCATAAGAAGCGGGAGCTCCCAAGAGACCCAGTACTTC.

The sample holds a few counts of this clone. This chain links TRBV29-1 with TRBJ2-5, with 7 bases lining up with TRBD1. The CDR3 has 12 residues. CDR1 and CDR2 from the germline V gene are SQVTM and ANQGSEA. V was pared by 5 bases and J by 4 bases, with 4 bases of the junction left unmatched. The CDR3 is CSVRQGLETQYF. The CDR3 DNA is TGCAGCGTTCGACAGGGTTTAGAGACCCAGTACTTC.

This chain links TRBV6-2 or TRBV6-3 with TRBJ1-5; D gene ambiguous. The ends were cut back, 0 bases at V and 1 base at J, with 16 bases in the middle. The germline V gene has CDR1 MNHEY and CDR2 SVGEGT. This CDR3 comprises 18 residues. CDR3 protein: CASSYSPVKGGSNQPQHF. The CDR3 nucleotides read TGTGCCAGCAGTTACTCCCCGGTTAAGGGCGGGAGCAATCAGCCCCAGCATTTT.

The V call is TRBV5-5, the J call TRBJ1-2; D is undetermined. The CDR3 is 14 residues long. Germline CDR1 is SGHKS and CDR2 is YYEKEE (reference sequence). With 0 bases removed from V and 0 bases from J, the gap between germline ends came to 6 bases. CDR3 sequence: CASSLDQANYGYTF. As DNA, the CDR3 is TGTGCCAGCAGCTTGGATCAGGCTAACTATGGCTACACCTTC.

This chain joins TRBV27 and TRBJ1-2; weak D call: TRBD1 (6 bases). The CDR3 covers 13 residues. V lost 9 bases, J lost 6 bases, and 17 bases lay in between. In germline, CDR1 is MNHEY, CDR2 SMNVEV (reference sequence). The CDR3 sequence: CARETGIPDGYTF. DNA of the CDR3: TGTGCCAGGGAGACAGGAATTCCCGATGGCTACACCTTC.

The chain couples TRBV12-5 to TRBJ2-7, with D uncertain. Germline V gene sequence: CDR1 LGHNT, CDR2 FRNRAP. V lost 6 bases and J lost 3, with 18 bases in between. The CDR3 is 15 residues long. CDR3 DNA sequence: TGTGCTAGTGGCCTCATCTTGGGCAGGTACTACGAGCAGTACTTC. It yields the protein CASGLILGRYYEQYF.

V usage is TRBV14 and J usage is TRBJ1-2; D possibly corresponds to TRBD1 (6 bases). Germline V lookup: CDR1 SGHDN, CDR2 FVKESK. The CDR3 sequence is 15 residues long. V lost 8 bases to trimming and J lost 8 bases, with 24 bases between them. The DNA of the CDR3 is TGTGCCAGCGCCCCTTCGGGGGGCGCGTCGGGGGGCTACACCTTC. Encoded protein: CASAPSGGASGGYTF.

V and J are TRBV18 and TRBJ2-1; TRBD2 agrees at 7 bases. The CDR3 extends over 14 amino acids. CDR1 is KGHSH and CDR2 is LQKENI in the germline V gene. Trimming at V came to 3 bases and at J to 8 bases, leaving 7 bases not matched to a gene. Here the CDR3 DNA reads TGTGCCAGCTCACCTAAGACTAGCTCGCATGAGCAGTTCTTC. Translating gives CASSPKTSSHEQFF.

A single count supports this clone. The chain carries TRBV9 and TRBJ1-4, with D possibly TRBD1 on 5 matching bases. V was cut by 1 base and J by 4 bases, with 11 bases left in between. This CDR3 spans 15 amino acids. Germline V gene data show CDR1 as SGDLS and CDR2 as YYNGEE. DNA of the CDR3: TGTGCCAGCAGCGTACAGGGTTCATATAATGAAAAACTGTTTTTT. It yields the protein CASSVQGSYNEKLFF.

Only a few counts were recorded for this clone. The V call is TRBV7-8, the J call TRBJ2-7, with a tentative D call TRBD1 (6 bases). V lost 0 bases to trimming and J lost 7 bases, with 16 bases between them. From germline, CDR1 is SGHVS and CDR2 FQNEAQ. There are 15 residues in the CDR3. CDR3 residues: CASSLAQALRGEQYF. The CDR3 bases are TGTGCCAGCAGCTTAGCCCAAGCCTTAAGGGGGGAGCAGTACTTC.

This clone was counted once. The chain couples TRBV18 to TRBJ2-7; D not resolved. Between the trimmed V and J ends, which lost 2 bases and 5 bases, there was a span of 19 bases. This CDR3 has 16 amino acids. CDR1 and CDR2 (germline): KGHSH, LQKENI. In DNA, the CDR3 is TGTGCCAGCTCACCAAGGTCATCCAGCGCGAGGAACGAGCAGTACTTC. Residues: CASSPRSSSARNEQYF.

The rearrangement links TRBV11-2 to TRBJ2-2; tentatively, D is TRBD1 (6 bases). The CDR3 extends over 14 amino acids. V lost 4 bases and J lost 5, with 11 bases in between. Per germline, CDR1 SGHAT and CDR2 FQNNGV. The CDR3 reads CASSWGRRTGELFF. Here the CDR3 DNA reads TGTGCCAGCAGCTGGGGGCGTCGTACCGGGGAGCTGTTTTTT.

V is TRBV4-1 and J is TRBJ2-3; TRBD1 matches at 7 bases. The length of the CDR3 is 15 residues. Trimming removed 1 base from V and 2 bases from J; junction bases left unmatched: 3. From germline, CDR1 is MGHRA and CDR2 YSYEKL. DNA for the CDR3: TGCGCCAGCAGCCAAGGACAGGGAATCACAGATACGCAGTATTTT. It encodes CASSQGQGITDTQYF.

The chain is built from TRBV5-4 and TRBJ1-6; 8 nucleotides line up with TRBD1. J lost 8 bases, V lost 4 bases, and 8 bases had no gene match. This CDR3 spans 15 amino acids. CDR1 SGHNT and CDR2 YYREEE come from the germline V gene (reference sequence). CDR3: CASSPGQGSDSPLHF. The CDR3 DNA sequence: TGTGCCAGCAGCCCTGGACAGGGATCGGATTCACCCCTCCACTTT.

This clone was seen only a few times. V is TRBV30 and J is TRBJ1-6, with 7 bases lining up with TRBD1. J was trimmed by 8 bases and V by 2 bases; bases with no gene match: 6. The CDR3 has 14 residues. Germline V gives CDR1 GTSNPN, CDR2 SVGIG (reference sequence). The CDR3: CAWSLRGPDSPLHF. DNA for the CDR3: TGTGCCTGGAGTCTTAGGGGGCCGGATTCACCCCTCCACTTT.

The V and J genes are TRBV6-2 or TRBV6-3 and TRBJ2-3; 7 nucleotides agree with TRBD2. Germline trimming cut 2 bases from V and 0 bases from J; bases unmatched to any gene: 2. The V gene's germline CDR1 is MNHEY and CDR2 SVGEGT. The CDR3 totals 15 residues. CDR3 loop: CASSYREESTDTQYF. The CDR3, as DNA: TGTGCCAGCAGTTACCGGGAGGAGAGCACAGATACGCAGTATTTT.

The chain couples TRBV5-4 to TRBJ1-1; D is perhaps TRBD1 (6 bases). The germline CDR1 and CDR2 sequences are SGHNT and YYREEE (reference sequence). The length of the CDR3 is 15 residues. Trimming removed 7 bases from V and 7 bases from J, with 23 bases in between. The CDR3: CASRAPNAGGHEAFF. In DNA form, the CDR3 reads TGTGCCAGCCGAGCCCCTAATGCGGGGGGGCATGAAGCTTTCTTT.

The V and J genes are TRBV15 and TRBJ2-5, with a weak D call TRBD1 (6 bases). The germline CDR1 and CDR2 sequences are LNHNV and YYDKDF (reference sequence). The CDR3 consists of 13 residues. Trimming stripped 5 bases from V and 2 bases from J, with 9 bases between. CDR3 sequence reads: CATSQGRQETQYF. DNA of the CDR3: TGTGCCACCAGCCAGGGGCGACAAGAGACCCAGTACTTC.